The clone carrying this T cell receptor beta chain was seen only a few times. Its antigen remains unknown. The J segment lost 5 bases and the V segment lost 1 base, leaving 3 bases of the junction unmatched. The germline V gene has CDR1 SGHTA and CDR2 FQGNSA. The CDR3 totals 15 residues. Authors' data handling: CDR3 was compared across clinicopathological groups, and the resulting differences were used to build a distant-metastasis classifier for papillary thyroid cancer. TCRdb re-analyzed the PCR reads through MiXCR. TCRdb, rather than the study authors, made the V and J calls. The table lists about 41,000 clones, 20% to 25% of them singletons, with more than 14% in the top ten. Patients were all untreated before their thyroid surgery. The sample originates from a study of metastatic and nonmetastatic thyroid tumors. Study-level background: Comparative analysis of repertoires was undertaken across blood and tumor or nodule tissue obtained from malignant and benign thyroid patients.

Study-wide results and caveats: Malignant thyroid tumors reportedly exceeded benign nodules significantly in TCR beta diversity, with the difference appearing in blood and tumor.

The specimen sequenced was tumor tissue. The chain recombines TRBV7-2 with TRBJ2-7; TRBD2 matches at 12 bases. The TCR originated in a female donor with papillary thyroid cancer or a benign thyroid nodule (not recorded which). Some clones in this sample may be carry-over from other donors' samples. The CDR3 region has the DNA TGTGCCAGCAGCTTAGGACTAGCGGGAGCGAACGAGCAGTACTTC. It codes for CASSLGLAGANEQYF.